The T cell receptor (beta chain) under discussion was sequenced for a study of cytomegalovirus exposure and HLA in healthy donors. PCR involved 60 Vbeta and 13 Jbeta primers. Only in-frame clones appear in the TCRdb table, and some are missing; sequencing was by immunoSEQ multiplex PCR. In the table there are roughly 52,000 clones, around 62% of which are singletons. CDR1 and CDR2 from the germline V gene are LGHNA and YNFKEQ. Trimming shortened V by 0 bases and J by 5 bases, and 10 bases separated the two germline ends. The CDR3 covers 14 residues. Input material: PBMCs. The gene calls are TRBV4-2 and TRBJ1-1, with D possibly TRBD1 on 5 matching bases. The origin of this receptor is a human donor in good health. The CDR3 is CASSQDSGVTEAFF. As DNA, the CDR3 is TGTGCCAGCAGCCAAGACTCGGGGGTGACTGAAGCTTTCTTT.